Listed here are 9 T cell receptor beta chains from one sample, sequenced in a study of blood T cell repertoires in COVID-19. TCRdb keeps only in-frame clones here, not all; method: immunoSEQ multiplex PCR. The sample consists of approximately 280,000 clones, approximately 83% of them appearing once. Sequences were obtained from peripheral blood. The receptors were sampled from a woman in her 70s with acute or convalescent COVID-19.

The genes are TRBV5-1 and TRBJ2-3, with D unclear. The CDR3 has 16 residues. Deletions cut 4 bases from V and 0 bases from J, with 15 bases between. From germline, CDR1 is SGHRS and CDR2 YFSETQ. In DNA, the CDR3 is TGCGCCAGCAGCCAGTCAGCGCGTTCTAGCACAGATACGCAGTATTTT. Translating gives CASSQSARSSTDTQYF.

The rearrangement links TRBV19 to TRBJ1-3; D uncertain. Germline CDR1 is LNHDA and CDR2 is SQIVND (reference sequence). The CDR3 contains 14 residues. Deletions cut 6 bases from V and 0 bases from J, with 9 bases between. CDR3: CASRRHTSGNTIYF. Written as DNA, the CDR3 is TGTGCCAGTAGGCGGCACACCTCTGGAAACACCATATATTTT.

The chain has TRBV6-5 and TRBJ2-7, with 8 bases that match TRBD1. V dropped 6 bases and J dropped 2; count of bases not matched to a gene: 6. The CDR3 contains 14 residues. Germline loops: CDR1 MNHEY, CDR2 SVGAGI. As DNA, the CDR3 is TGTGCCAGCAGCCCCAGGGGGCGAACCTACGAGCAGTACTTC. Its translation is CASSPRGRTYEQYF.

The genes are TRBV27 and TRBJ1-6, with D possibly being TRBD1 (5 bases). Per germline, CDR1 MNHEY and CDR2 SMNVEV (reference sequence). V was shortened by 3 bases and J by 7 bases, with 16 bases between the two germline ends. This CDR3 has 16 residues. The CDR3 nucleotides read TGTGCCAGCAGTTTTGGCGGCGGGGGTATGAATTCACCCCTCCACTTT. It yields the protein CASSFGGGGMNSPLHF.

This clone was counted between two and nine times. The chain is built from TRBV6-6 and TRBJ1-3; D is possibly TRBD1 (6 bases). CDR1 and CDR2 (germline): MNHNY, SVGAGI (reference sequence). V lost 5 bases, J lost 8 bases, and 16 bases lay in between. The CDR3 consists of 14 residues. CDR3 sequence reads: CASSKGGAGDTIYF. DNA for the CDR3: TGTGCCAGCAGTAAGGGAGGGGCAGGGGACACCATATATTTT.

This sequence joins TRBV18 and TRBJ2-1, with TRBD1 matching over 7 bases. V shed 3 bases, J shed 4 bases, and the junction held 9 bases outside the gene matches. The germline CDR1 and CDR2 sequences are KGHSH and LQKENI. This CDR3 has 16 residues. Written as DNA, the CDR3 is TGTGCCAGCTCACCGATCGCCGGGACAGAGTACAATGAGCAGTTCTTC. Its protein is CASSPIAGTEYNEQFF.

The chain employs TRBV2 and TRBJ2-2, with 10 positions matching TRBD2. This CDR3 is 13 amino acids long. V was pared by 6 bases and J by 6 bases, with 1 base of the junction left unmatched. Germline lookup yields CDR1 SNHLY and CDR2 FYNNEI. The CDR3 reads CASRTSGAGELFF. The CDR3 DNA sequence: TGTGCCAGCAGAACTAGCGGGGCCGGGGAGCTGTTTTTT.

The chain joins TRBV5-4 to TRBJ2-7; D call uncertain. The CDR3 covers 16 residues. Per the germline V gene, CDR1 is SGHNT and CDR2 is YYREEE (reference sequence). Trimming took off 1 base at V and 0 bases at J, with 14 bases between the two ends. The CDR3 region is CASSLRLTANSYEQYF. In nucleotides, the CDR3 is TGTGCCAGCAGCTTGCGGCTAACAGCCAACTCCTACGAGCAGTACTTC.

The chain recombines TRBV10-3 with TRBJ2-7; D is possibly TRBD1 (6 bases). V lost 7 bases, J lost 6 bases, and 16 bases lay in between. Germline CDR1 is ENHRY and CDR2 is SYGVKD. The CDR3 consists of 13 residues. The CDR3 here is CAIKTQGSGEQYF. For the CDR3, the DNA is TGTGCCATCAAGACGCAGGGGTCTGGCGAGCAGTACTTC.